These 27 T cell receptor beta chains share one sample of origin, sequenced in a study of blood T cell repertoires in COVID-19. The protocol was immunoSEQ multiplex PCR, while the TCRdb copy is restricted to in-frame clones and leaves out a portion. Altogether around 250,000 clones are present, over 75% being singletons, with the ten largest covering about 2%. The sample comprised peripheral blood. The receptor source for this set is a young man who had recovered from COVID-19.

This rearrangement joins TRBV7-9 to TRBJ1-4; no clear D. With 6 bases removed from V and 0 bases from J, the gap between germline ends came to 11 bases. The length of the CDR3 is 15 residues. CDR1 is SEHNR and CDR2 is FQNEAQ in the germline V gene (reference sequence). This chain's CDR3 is CASSKNSATNEKLFF. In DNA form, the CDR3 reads TGTGCCAGCAGTAAGAACAGTGCAACTAATGAAAAACTGTTTTTT.

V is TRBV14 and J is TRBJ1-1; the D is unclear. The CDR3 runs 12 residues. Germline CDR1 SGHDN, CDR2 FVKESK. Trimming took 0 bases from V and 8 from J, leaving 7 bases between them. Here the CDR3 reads CASSQEVGEAFF. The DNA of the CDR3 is TGTGCCAGCAGCCAAGAAGTCGGGGAAGCTTTCTTT.

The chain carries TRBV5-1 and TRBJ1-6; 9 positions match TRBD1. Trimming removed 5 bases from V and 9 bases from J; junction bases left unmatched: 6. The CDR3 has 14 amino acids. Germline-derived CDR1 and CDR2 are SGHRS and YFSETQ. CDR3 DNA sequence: TGCGCCAGCAGGGAACAGGGGGCAGGTTCACCCCTCCACTTT. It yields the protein CASREQGAGSPLHF.

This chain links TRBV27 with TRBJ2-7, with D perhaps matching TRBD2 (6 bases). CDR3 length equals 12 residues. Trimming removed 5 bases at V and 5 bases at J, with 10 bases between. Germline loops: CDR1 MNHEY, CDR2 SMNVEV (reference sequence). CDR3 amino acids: CASSEPGDEQYF. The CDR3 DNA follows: TGTGCCAGCAGTGAGCCGGGAGACGAGCAGTACTTC.

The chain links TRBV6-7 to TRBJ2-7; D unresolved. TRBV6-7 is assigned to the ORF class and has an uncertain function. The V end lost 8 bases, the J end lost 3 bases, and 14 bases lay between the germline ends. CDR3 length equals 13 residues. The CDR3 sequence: CASPLRLDYEQYV. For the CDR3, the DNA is TGTGCCAGCCCTTTGAGGCTAGACTACGAGCAGTACGTC.

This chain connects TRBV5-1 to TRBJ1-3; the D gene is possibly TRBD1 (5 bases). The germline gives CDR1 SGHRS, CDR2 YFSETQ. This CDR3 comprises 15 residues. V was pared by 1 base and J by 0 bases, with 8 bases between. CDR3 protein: CASSLQGNSGNTIYF. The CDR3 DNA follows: TGCGCCAGCAGCTTGCAGGGCAACTCTGGAAACACCATATATTTT.

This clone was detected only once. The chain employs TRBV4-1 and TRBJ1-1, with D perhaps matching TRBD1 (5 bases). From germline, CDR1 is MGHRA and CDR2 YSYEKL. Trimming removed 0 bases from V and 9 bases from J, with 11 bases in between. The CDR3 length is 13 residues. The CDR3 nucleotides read TGCGCCAGCAGCCAAGATAGAAGGGGTAAAGCTTTCTTT. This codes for CASSQDRRGKAFF.

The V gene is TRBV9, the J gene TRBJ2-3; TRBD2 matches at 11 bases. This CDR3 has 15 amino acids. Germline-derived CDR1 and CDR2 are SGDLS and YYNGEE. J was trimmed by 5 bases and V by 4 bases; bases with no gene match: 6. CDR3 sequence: CASSLLAGAGDTQYF. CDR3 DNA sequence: TGTGCCAGCAGCCTACTAGCGGGGGCTGGAGATACGCAGTATTTT.

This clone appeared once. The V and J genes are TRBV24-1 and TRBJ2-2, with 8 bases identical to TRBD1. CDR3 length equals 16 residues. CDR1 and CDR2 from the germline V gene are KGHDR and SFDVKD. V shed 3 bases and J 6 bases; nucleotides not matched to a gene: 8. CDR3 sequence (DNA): TGTGCCACCAGTGATCCCGGACAGGGAAGGGCCGGGGAGCTGTTTTTT. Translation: CATSDPGQGRAGELFF.

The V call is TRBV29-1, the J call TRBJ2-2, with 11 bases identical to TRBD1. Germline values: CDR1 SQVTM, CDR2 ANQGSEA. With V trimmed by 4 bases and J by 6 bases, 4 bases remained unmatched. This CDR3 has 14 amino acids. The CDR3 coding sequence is TGCAGCGTTGTAGGGGACAGGGGGGCCGGGGAGCTGTTTTTT. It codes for CSVVGDRGAGELFF.

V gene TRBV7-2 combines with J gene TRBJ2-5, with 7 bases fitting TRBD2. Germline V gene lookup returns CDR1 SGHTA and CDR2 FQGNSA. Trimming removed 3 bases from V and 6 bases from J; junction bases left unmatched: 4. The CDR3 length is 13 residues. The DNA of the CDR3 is TGTGCCAGCAGCTTGACTAGCCTCCAGACCCAGTACTTC. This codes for CASSLTSLQTQYF.

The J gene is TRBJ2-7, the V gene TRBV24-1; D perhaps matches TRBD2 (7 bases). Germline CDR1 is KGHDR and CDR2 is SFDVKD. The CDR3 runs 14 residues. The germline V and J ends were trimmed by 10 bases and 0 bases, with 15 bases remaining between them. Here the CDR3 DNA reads TGTGCCACTCCGAACGGGGGGCCCTCCTACGAGCAGTACGTC. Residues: CATPNGGPSYEQYV.

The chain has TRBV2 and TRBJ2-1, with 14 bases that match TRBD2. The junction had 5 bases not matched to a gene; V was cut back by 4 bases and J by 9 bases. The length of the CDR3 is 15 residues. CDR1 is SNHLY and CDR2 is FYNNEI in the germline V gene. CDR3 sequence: CASSVTSGGAAEQFF. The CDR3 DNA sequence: TGTGCCAGCAGTGTGACTAGCGGGGGGGCAGCTGAGCAGTTCTTC.

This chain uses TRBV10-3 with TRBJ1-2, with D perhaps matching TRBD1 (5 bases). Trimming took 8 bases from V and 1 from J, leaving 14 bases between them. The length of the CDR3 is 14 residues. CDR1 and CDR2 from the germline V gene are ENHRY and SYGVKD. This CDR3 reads CAIRGAGRNYGYTF. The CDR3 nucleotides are TGTGCCATCCGCGGGGCAGGACGTAACTATGGCTACACCTTC.

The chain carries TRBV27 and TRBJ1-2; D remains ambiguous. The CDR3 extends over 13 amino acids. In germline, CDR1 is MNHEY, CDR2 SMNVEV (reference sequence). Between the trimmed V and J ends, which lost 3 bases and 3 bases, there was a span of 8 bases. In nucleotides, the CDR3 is TGTGCCAGCAGTTTTGTGAGGGACTATGGCTACACCTTC. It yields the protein CASSFVRDYGYTF.

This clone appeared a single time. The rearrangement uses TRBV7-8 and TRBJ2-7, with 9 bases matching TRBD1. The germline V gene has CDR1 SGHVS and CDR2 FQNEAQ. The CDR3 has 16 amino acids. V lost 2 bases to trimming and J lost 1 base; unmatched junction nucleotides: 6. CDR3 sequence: CASSLRAGTGSYEQYV. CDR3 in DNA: TGTGCCAGCAGCTTAAGGGCCGGGACAGGGTCCTACGAGCAGTACGTC.

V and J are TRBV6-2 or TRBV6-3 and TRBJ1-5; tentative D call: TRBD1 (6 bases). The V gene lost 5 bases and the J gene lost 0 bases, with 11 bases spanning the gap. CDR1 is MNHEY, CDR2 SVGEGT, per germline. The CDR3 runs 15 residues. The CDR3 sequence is CASSRTAPSNQPQHF. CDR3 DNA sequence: TGTGCCAGCAGTCGGACAGCCCCTAGCAATCAGCCCCAGCATTTT.

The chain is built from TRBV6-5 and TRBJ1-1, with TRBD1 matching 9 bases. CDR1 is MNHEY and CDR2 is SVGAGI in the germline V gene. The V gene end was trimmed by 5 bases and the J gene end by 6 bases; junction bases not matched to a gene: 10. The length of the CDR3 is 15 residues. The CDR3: CASSPGTGLRAEAFF. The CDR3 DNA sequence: TGTGCCAGCAGTCCAGGGACAGGGCTTAGGGCTGAAGCTTTCTTT.

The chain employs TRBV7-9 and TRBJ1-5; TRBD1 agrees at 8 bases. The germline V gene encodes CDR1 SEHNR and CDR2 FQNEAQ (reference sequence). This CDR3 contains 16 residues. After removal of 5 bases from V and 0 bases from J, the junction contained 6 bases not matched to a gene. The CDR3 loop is CASSATGDYSNQPQHF. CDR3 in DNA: TGTGCCAGCAGCGCGACAGGGGATTATAGCAATCAGCCCCAGCATTTT. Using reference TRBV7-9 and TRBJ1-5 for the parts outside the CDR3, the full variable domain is DTGVSQNPRHKITKRGQNVTFRCDPISEHNRLYWYRQTLGQGPEFLTYFQNEAQLEKSRLLSDRFSAERPKGSFSTLEIQRTEQGDSAMYLCASSATGDYSNQPQHFGDGTRLSIL.

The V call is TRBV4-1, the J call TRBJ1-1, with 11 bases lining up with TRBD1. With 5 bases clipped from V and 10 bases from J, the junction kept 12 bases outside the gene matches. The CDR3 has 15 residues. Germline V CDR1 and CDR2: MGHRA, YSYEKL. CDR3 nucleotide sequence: TGCGCCAGCAGCTCTAGGGGACAGGGGGAGTCTGGAGCTTTCTTT. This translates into CASSSRGQGESGAFF.

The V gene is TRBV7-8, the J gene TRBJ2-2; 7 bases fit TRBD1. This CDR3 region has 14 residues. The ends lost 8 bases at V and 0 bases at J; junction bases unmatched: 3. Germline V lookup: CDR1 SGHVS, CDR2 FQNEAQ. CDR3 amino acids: CASWDSPNTGELFF. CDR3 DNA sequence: TGTGCCAGCTGGGACAGTCCGAACACCGGGGAGCTGTTTTTT.

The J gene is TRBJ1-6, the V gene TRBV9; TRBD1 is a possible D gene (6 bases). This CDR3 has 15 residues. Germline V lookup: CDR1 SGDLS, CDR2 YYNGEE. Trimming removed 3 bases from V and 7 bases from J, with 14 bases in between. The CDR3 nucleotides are TGTGCCAGCAGCGCAAACACAGGGTTCAATTCACCCCTCCACTTT. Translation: CASSANTGFNSPLHF.

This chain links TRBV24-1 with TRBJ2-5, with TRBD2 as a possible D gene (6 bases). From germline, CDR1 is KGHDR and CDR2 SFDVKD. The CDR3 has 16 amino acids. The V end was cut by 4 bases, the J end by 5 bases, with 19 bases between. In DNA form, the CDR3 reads TGTGCCACCAGTGAGACCGGGACTCCTAGTTCTGAGACCCAGTACTTC. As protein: CATSETGTPSSETQYF.

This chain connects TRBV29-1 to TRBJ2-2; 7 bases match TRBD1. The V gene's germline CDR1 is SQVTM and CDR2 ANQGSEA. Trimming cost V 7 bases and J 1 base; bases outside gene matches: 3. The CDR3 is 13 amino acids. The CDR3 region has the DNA TGCAGCGGACAGGGTCGGAACACCGGGGAGCTGTTTTTT. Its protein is CSGQGRNTGELFF.

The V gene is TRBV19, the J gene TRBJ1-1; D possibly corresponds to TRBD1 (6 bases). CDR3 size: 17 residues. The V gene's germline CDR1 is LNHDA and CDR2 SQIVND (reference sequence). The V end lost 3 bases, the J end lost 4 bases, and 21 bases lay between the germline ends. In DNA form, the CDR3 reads TGTGCCAGTAGTATCGGGGTTGGGGGCCCCAGCGGCACTGAAGCTTTCTTT. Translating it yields CASSIGVGGPSGTEAFF.

CDR3 region: CASSPGQFNEQFF. In nucleotides, the CDR3 is TGTGCCAGCAGTCCTGGGCAGTTCAATGAGCAGTTCTTC. The V gene is TRBV28, the J gene TRBJ2-1; D is undetermined. The length of the CDR3 is 13 residues. The V end lost 5 bases, the J end lost 6 bases, and 11 bases lay between the germline ends. CDR1 MDHEN and CDR2 SYDVKM come from the germline V gene.

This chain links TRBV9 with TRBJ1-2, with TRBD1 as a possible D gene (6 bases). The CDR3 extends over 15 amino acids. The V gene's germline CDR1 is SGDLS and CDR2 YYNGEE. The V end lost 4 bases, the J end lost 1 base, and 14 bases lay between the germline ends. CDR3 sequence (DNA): TGTGCCAGCAGCTTCGGACAGACAAGTAACTATGGCTACACCTTC. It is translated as CASSFGQTSNYGYTF.